These T cell receptor beta chains were read from a single sample in a study of shared clonotypes between healthy human individuals. Produced via immunoSEQ multiplex PCR; TCRdb's table is partial and in-frame only. The data contain roughly 400,000 clones, 96% of them singletons. Sequences were obtained from memory CD8+ T cells sorted from blood. These receptors all come from a man in his thirties or forties in good health. CDR3s include the opening cysteine and the closing phenylalanine or tryptophan. Clone sizes are given selectively: once, few, many, or a class where the clone is expanded.

v_call clone_size cdr3_aa
TRBV28 . CAIMDRGNQPQHF
TRBV19 . CASSIDTGGGNIQYF
TRBV18 . CASSSYLDIYKRANVLTF
TRBV5-1 . CASSFLSGRAYEQYF
TRBV29-1 . CSVGQGAGVAFF
TRBV2 once CASSEGEDPWGSGNTIYF
TRBV4-2 . CASSQDRNSNQPQHF
TRBV10-3 . CAISEQGGTGEQYF
TRBV9 . CASSVLAKDEQFF
TRBV27 . CASSGDRDFYGYTF
TRBV11-2 . CASSWGTGELFF
TRBV10-3 few CAISEDRVYEKLFF
TRBV28 once CASSPGTVFTEAFF
TRBV7-9 . CASSLRSGTGSHEQYF
TRBV10-3 once CAIRKAGGVNTEAFF
TRBV28 . CASSLILRADTQYF
TRBV4-1 . CASSPPHRPRNEKLFF
TRBV11-2 . CASSQNRWGTDTQYF
TRBV10-2 . CASYFSRGVRNTEAFF
TRBV29-1 . CSVAGGPSTDTQYF
TRBV5-6 . CASSLFITDTQYF
TRBV5-4 . CASSTALQSSDTQYF
TRBV6-1 . CASSLDIPSYEQYF
TRBV10-3 . CAISESTSAGELFF
TRBV18 . CASSQRQGGRQETQYF
TRBV5-4 . CASSPARAAYNEQFF
TRBV10-2 . CASRSRTGEDTEAFF
TRBV7-2 . CASSLRFIAGETQYF
TRBV19 . CASSQTGTTEQFF
TRBV28 . CASSLQGINGYTF
TRBV7-8 . CASSLAPTGGDGYTF
TRBV2 . CASSRQGVYNEQFF
TRBV9 once CASSAPSVAGGTGELFF
TRBV7-2 . CASSRPYHGTDTQYF
TRBV27 once CASSPDRGRNEQFF
TRBV30 . CAWKEGAAPGELFF
TRBV5-1 . CASSGSWSEQYF
TRBV19 . CASSRTQTGMEEQYF
TRBV28 . CASSRGGAQPQHF
TRBV5-4 . CASSVEGRGYEQYF
TRBV5-1 . CASKNDLAGPWEEQYF
TRBV7-6 . CASSSTGRRTEAFF
TRBV28 . CASSWEVGYGYTF
TRBV4-2 once CASSPNLSNTGELFF
TRBV19 . CASSIVQNTGELFF
TRBV7-9 . CASRGSSSGNTIYF
TRBV28 . CASSGWVSFSGNTIYF
TRBV10-1 . CASSDSYSYEQYF
TRBV7-2 . CASSLIWRGADTQYF
TRBV28 . CASSWFGTNEKLFF
TRBV4-2 . CASSPLAAQETQYF
TRBV5-1 . CASSSGSTYEQYF
TRBV6-5 . CASSWGTEAFF
TRBV15 . CATSRAPISTDTQYF
TRBV7-9 . CASRDNEKLFF
TRBV11-3 . CASSTSRGADTQYF
TRBV13 . CASRSVPGVKRDTSYNEQFF
TRBV29-1 . CSVVGGHYTEAFF
TRBV5-6 . CASRLLAGGPYEQYF